The rows below give T cell receptor beta chains drawn from one sample of a study of cytomegalovirus exposure and HLA in healthy donors. The repertoire was sequenced with immunoSEQ multiplex PCR; TCRdb's copy has only in-frame clones and lacks some. The sample has some 100,000 clones; around 83% are singletons. The sample taken for sequencing was PBMCs. The receptors originated from a woman aged 18 to 35 in good health and CMV-seronegative. The CDR3 runs from the conserved cysteine through the conserved F or W. The D gene is left open where the match is weak. Clone size is stated in some rows and not others, as once, few, many or a class when expanded.

j_gene,d_gene,v_gene,abundance,CDR3nt,CDR3aa
TRBJ2-5,TRBD1,TRBV10-3,NA,TGTGCCATCTCAGAGGGACAGCAAGAGACCCAGTACTTC,CAISEGQQETQYF
TRBJ2-7,NA,TRBV7-2,NA,TGTGCCAGCAGCTCCGGGACTGGCCTCTACGAGCAGTACTTC,CASSSGTGLYEQYF
TRBJ2-5,NA,TRBV29-1,NA,TGCAGCGTCTGGGGCAAAGAGACCCAGTACTTC,CSVWGKETQYF
TRBJ2-6,TRBD1,TRBV28,NA,TGTGCCAGCAGTCCGAGGATTCCGGGACAGGGTTCAGCTGGGGCCAACGTCCTGACTTTC,CASSPRIPGQGSAGANVLTF
TRBJ1-2,TRBD1,TRBV6-4,few,TGTGCCAGCAGTCCGGGACAGGGAAACTATGGCTACACCTTC,CASSPGQGNYGYTF
TRBJ2-5,NA,TRBV18,NA,TGTGCCAGCTCACCCAGGGATCTGCAAGAGACCCAGTACTTC,CASSPRDLQETQYF
TRBJ2-1,TRBD2,TRBV2,once,TGTGCCAGCAGTGACGGCGGGAGCCTGGGCAATGAGCAGTTCTTC,CASSDGGSLGNEQFF
TRBJ1-6,TRBD1,TRBV2,NA,TGTGCCAGCGCCGACAGGGTGAATTCACCCCTCCACTTT,CASADRVNSPLHF
TRBJ2-7,TRBD1,TRBV6-6,NA,TGTGCCAGCACCTTGCGGACAGGCCGAGGTGGTGAGCAGTACTTC,CASTLRTGRGGEQYF
TRBJ2-6,TRBD1,TRBV29-1,once,TGCAGCGTCACCGGGACAGGGCTCTCTGGGGCCAACGTCCTGACTTTC,CSVTGTGLSGANVLTF
TRBJ1-4,TRBD1,TRBV4-1,NA,TGCGCCAGCAGCCAAGAAGGGGGCGACGAAAAACTGTTTTTT,CASSQEGGDEKLFF
TRBJ2-1,TRBD2,TRBV4-2,once,TGTGCCAGCAGCCAAGACTTGGCGGGAGTAGGCGGTGAGCAGTTCTTC,CASSQDLAGVGGEQFF
TRBJ2-1,NA,TRBV18,NA,TGTGCCAGCTCACCACCAGGGGGCAATGAGCAGTTCTTC,CASSPPGGNEQFF
TRBJ1-5,NA,TRBV6-6,few,TGTGCCAGCAGCAACAGTAATCAGCCCCAGCATTTT,CASSNSNQPQHF
TRBJ2-7,TRBD1,TRBV6-5,NA,TGTGCCAGCCTACGCTCCGGGACAGGGGCCTACGAGCAGTACTTC,CASLRSGTGAYEQYF
TRBJ2-7,NA,TRBV7-9,NA,TGTGCCAGCAGGGGGGACAACTACGAGCAGTACTTC,CASRGDNYEQYF
TRBJ2-4,TRBD1,TRBV7-2,once,TGTGCCAGCAGCGGCTTTCCAGGGGGCCAAAACATTCAGTACTTC,CASSGFPGGQNIQYF
TRBJ2-7,TRBD2,TRBV6-1,NA,TGTGCCAGCAGTGAATCCAGCGGGAGCCCCTCCTACGAGCAGTGCTTC,CASSESSGSPSYEQCF
TRBJ2-2,TRBD2,TRBV11-3,NA,TGTGCCAGCAGCCACGGACTAGCGGGGGCCGCCGGGGAGCTGTTTTTT,CASSHGLAGAAGELFF
TRBJ1-2,NA,TRBV5-4,NA,TGTGCCAGCAGCGGGCTCGTCTATGGCTACACCTTC,CASSGLVYGYTF
TRBJ2-4,NA,TRBV30,NA,TGTGCCTGGAGTGTTAGGGACTGGAGGAACATTCAGTACTTC,CAWSVRDWRNIQYF
TRBJ2-1,TRBD2,TRBV7-8,NA,TGTGCCAGCAGGCGGGAGGGAGATGGCAATGAGCAGTTCTTC,CASRREGDGNEQFF
TRBJ2-3,TRBD1,TRBV9,NA,TGTGCCAGCAGCGTGAGGGACAGGGGGTTGGGTACAGATACGCAGTATTTT,CASSVRDRGLGTDTQYF
TRBJ1-1,NA,TRBV7-8,few,TGTGCCAGCAGCCACAAAATAAGACAGGCCAGTGAAGCTTTCTTT,CASSHKIRQASEAFF
TRBJ2-4,NA,TRBV28,NA,TGTGCCAGCAGAGCTACAGGGATTAGGCGAGCCAAAAACATTCAGTACTTC,CASRATGIRRAKNIQYF
TRBJ2-3,NA,TRBV6-1,NA,TGTGCCAGCAGTGAATCGGTGGGAGGCACAGATACGCAGTATTTT,CASSESVGGTDTQYF
TRBJ2-5,NA,TRBV28,NA,TGTGCCAGCAGTCCGGACAGGGAGGGCGGAGAGACCCAGTACTTC,CASSPDREGGETQYF
TRBJ2-7,NA,TRBV11-2,NA,TGTGCCAGCAGCTTAGTTGGAGGATACGAGCAGTACTTC,CASSLVGGYEQYF
TRBJ2-1,NA,TRBV7-6,NA,TGTGCCAGCAGATTGTCCCCTTCAGGGATCCAGGGGCGGGCTCTAGCTAGGGATGAGCAGTTCTTC,CASRLSPSGIQGRALARDEQFF
TRBJ2-1,NA,TRBV7-8,NA,TGTGCCAGCAGCTCCCGGACTCCCCCGAGCTCCTACAATGAGCAGTTCTTC,CASSSRTPPSSYNEQFF
TRBJ2-1,NA,TRBV7-3,NA,TGTGCCAGCAGCTTAAGCTCGACTACACCCCCCCAGCAGCAGGGGAGTTCCTACAATGAGCAGTTCTTC,CASSLSSTTPPQQQGSSYNEQFF
TRBJ2-7,TRBD1,TRBV6-5,NA,TGTGCCACCTCACAGGGGGTGCTCTACGAGCAGTACTTC,CATSQGVLYEQYF
TRBJ2-7,TRBD1,TRBV5-1,NA,TGCGCCAGCAGAGGAACCGGGACAGGGGTGGACGAGCAGTACTTC,CASRGTGTGVDEQYF
TRBJ1-5,TRBD1,TRBV15,NA,TGTGCCACCAGCAGAGCTACAGGGGCCCTCTCATCCCAGCATTTT,CATSRATGALSSQHF
TRBJ2-3,TRBD2,TRBV4-3,NA,TGCGCCAGCAGCCAAGTGGGGCTAGCGGACACAGATACGCAGTATTTT,CASSQVGLADTDTQYF
TRBJ1-5,NA,TRBV7-3,NA,TGTGCCAGCAGCTCCCCGGGGGTAGATGGCAATCAGCCCCAGCATTTT,CASSSPGVDGNQPQHF
TRBJ2-7,NA,TRBV7-6,NA,TGTGCCAGCAGCCTAGGACAGTTTGACGAGCAGTACTTC,CASSLGQFDEQYF